This T cell receptor beta chain was observed in a study of a mutant IDH1 vaccine in newly diagnosed glioma. Study-wide background: Treated patients showed a male proportion of roughly 62%, a female proportion of 37.5%, and a mean age of 40.4 years.

About this clone itself: Its specificity is unknown.

The time point is: week 35, safety follow-up. A single vaccine dose contained 300 ug of mutant IDH1 20-mer peptide, and topical imiquimod was used with it. Donor tumors were new WHO grade 3 or 4 IDH1-mutant, ATRX-lost astrocytomas. The assay was immunoSEQ multiplex PCR, and TCRdb's table has in-frame clones only and misses some. The profile shows about 69,000 clones, approximately 86% of them singletons. The CDR3 is 15 amino acids. Trimming shortened V by 0 bases and J by 11 bases, and 18 bases separated the two germline ends. CDR1 and CDR2 from the germline V gene are SGHKS and YYEKEE (reference sequence).

The TCR was taken from a man aged 30 to 45 with glioma. V is TRBV5-5 and J is TRBJ2-1; D remains ambiguous. The sample was PBMCs, taken from a glioma patient whose treatment included an IDH1 peptide vaccine. The chain's CDR3 is CASSLDATFSNQQFF. CDR3 nucleotides: TGTGCCAGCAGCTTGGATGCGACTTTTTCAAATCAGCAGTTCTTC.